This T cell receptor (beta chain) was captured in a study of graft-versus-host responses after intestinal transplantation. Germline loops: CDR1 SGHDT, CDR2 YYEEEE. CDR3 length equals 14 residues. The V end was cut by 0 bases, the J end by 2 bases, with 8 bases between. Intraepithelial and lamina propria lymphocytes were released after the graft tissue was processed. TCRdb's table, derived via immunoSEQ multiplex PCR, lists solely in-frame clones and lacks some. The sample has 15,000 or so clones; about 67% are singletons. The gene calls are TRBV5-6 and TRBJ1-2, with D tentatively TRBD1 (5 bases). Sample: ileum tissue, taken 14 days after transplant. The receptor was isolated from a human patient who received an intestinal transplant, so some T cells may come from the graft donor. The CDR3 spells CASSLDRSNYGYTF. CDR3 coding DNA: TGTGCCAGCAGCTTGGACAGGAGCAACTATGGCTACACCTTC.